This T cell receptor (beta chain) is drawn from a study of T cell responses to AZD1222 COVID-19 vaccine (dated by TCRdb to about 2021). Regarding the complete study: AZD1222 recipients with second doses at about 4 weeks or about 12 weeks were pooled, because spike-specific TCR depth and breadth did not differ between schedules. A total of 230 to 250 trial participants underwent TCR sequencing, of whom more than 200 had received two doses of AZD1222 and 26 had received two doses of the MenACWY control vaccine. Trial participants were enrolled by age into subgroups of 18-55, 56-69 and 70-plus years, and around 150, 28 and 57 TCR-sequenced participants, respectively, were included in these subgroups. Broad study findings and their caveats: CD4 TCRs associated with the vaccine covered the entire spike protein, and the dominant responses were in regions 160-218 and 743-854. Because no day 14 peak-response samples were available, repertoires were characterized only after the peak T cell response. Reportedly, close to half of the unique spike-specific TCRs recognized epitopes lying outside the regions that are mutated in the B.1.351 and B.1.1.7 variants. In the small 56-69-year group, the increase in depth fell short of significance, most likely because of low power. Most participants were white British and females outnumbered males, and the authors suggested that clonal diversity may have been underestimated. Conclusions about previously exposed vaccinees are limited because only five to seven AZD1222 recipients were SARS-CoV-2 seropositive at baseline. A significant rise in spike-specific TCR breadth and depth was observed after two AZD1222 doses relative to day 0 and relative to MenACWY recipients.

What the time point label conveys for this sample: baseline before first vaccination. Vaccinee samples came from UK trials COV001 and COV002, including a single-blind randomized controlled phase 2/3 trial of AZD1222 (ChAdOx1 nCoV-19) in healthy adults. For TCRbeta chain sequencing, PBMC samples from trial participants were taken at day 0 and at day 28 after the second dose. The CDR3 regions of human TCRbeta chains were analyzed by immunosequencing. Turning to the authors' computational methods: TCRs in the repertoires were compared against a reference library of SARS-CoV-2-specific TCRs that had been generated with the MIRA antigen-specificity platform. Breadth was defined as the fraction of unique TCRs that were SARS-CoV-2-associated. Depth was defined as the fraction of total T cells that were SARS-CoV-2-associated. Using the MIRA data, each spike-specific TCR was assigned both to the spike region to which the TCR was reactive and to a CD4 or CD8 class. Log10-transformed breadth and depth values were compared by one-way ANOVA with Sidak's multiple comparisons tests. TCRdb provides this immuneACCESS table in a form limited to in-frame rearrangements. Some clones are lacking; in checked studies, under half of them reflect an unresolved V gene, and why the rest are absent is not known. V, J and clone size were drawn from that table, and D and trimming were deduced from the DNA. In this sample the table shows around 170,000 clones, approximately 90% of which occur a single time. Of the sample, 0.99% falls within the top ten clones.

On this clone: Its antigen target is currently unknown. Base quality data are lacking; no much larger clone is found one base away.

From a lookup of the germline V gene, CDR1 and CDR2 are SNHLY and FYNNEI. From its cysteine to its phenylalanine, the CDR3 spans 14 amino acids. Only the CDR3 portion is preserved as DNA: 42 bases, with reading frame beginning at the first base. Trimming removed 5 bases from V and 0 bases from J, leaving 9 bases between the germline ends. This clonotype was obtained from an adult in good health. The specimen was peripheral blood, collected on day 0 of AZD1222 vaccination. This sequence uses TRBV2 and TRBJ2-3; TRBD2 is a possible D gene, resting on 6 matching bases. The DNA reads TGTGCCAGCAGTTGGACTATTAGCACAGATACGCAGTATTTT. Its coded protein is CASSWTISTDTQYF.